Below, 30 T cell receptor beta chains from the same sample are listed, as sequenced in a study of T cells after yellow fever vaccination. TCRdb itself ran the 5' RACE reads through MiXCR, one entry per CDR3 protein. The sample has 300,000 to 400,000 distinct CDR3 sequences, under 7.5% seen once; the top ten hold about 15%. The starting material was PBMCs, obtained 5 days after the yellow fever booster vaccination. These receptor sequences come from a man between 25 and 39 years old who received the YFV17D yellow fever vaccine.

This clonotype appeared a few times. This chain uses TRBV6-1 with TRBJ2-7; 9 bases agree with TRBD1. CDR1 is MNHNS and CDR2 is SASEGT in the germline V gene. There are 14 residues in the CDR3. Trimming cost V 7 bases and J 2 bases; bases outside gene matches: 6. The CDR3 loop is CASTGGQGPYEQYF. The CDR3 nucleotides read TGTGCCAGCACAGGGGGACAGGGCCCCTACGAGCAGTACTTC.

This clonotype was seen a few times. V and J are TRBV20-1 and TRBJ2-3, with D tentatively TRBD1 or TRBD2 (6 bases each). CDR3 length: 14 residues. V was cut by 1 base and J by 3 bases, with 11 bases left in between. The germline V gene has CDR1 DFQATT and CDR2 SNEGSKA (reference sequence). DNA of the CDR3: TGCAGTGCTAGAGGTTCGGGGGCGACAGATACGCAGTATTTT. Residues: CSARGSGATDTQYF.

Only a few counts were recorded for this clonotype. The chain recombines TRBV29-1 with TRBJ2-3; perhaps TRBD2 as D (5 bases). CDR3 length equals 14 residues. V lost 6 bases and J 4 bases, leaving 17 bases between the germline ends. Germline V gene data show CDR1 as SQVTM and CDR2 as ANQGSEA. CDR3 sequence: CSVVPLTGADTQYF. For the CDR3, the DNA is TGCAGCGTCGTTCCCTTAACCGGGGCAGATACGCAGTATTTT.

This clonotype was found many times. This chain uses TRBV7-2 with TRBJ2-7, with TRBD2 matching 10 bases. V dropped 5 bases and J dropped 4; count of bases not matched to a gene: 5. From germline, CDR1 is SGHTA and CDR2 FQGNSA. The CDR3 extends over 14 amino acids. CDR3 DNA sequence: TGTGCCAGCAGCCAGCGTAGCGGGAGGTACGAGCAGTACTTC. Residues: CASSQRSGRYEQYF.

The chain recombines TRBV7-9 with TRBJ2-1; 8 positions agree with TRBD1. The V segment lost 4 bases and the J segment 2 bases; nucleotides outside the gene matches: 4. The length of the CDR3 is 15 residues. Germline V gene data show CDR1 as SEHNR and CDR2 as FQNEAQ (reference sequence). The CDR3 nucleotides read TGTGCCAGCAGCTCGGACAGGGAGCCCTACAATGAGCAGTTCTTC. Amino acids: CASSSDREPYNEQFF.

This clonotype has at least ten counts. This chain links TRBV10-3 with TRBJ2-7; perhaps TRBD2 as D (7 bases). Germline V gives CDR1 ENHRY, CDR2 SYGVKD. CDR3 length: 13 amino acids. V shed 7 bases and J shed 5 bases, with 15 bases lying between them. The DNA of the CDR3 is TGTGCCATCACCGATACAGGGAGGGACGAGCAGTACTTC. This codes for CAITDTGRDEQYF.

This clonotype has just a few counts. The chain carries TRBV5-4 and TRBJ2-7; D is possibly TRBD1 (6 bases). The CDR3 has 14 residues. Trimming cost V 3 bases and J 3 bases, with 13 bases left between them. Germline V lookup: CDR1 SGHNT, CDR2 YYREEE (reference sequence). CDR3 amino acids: CASSSQGSNYEQYF. The CDR3 bases are TGTGCCAGCAGCTCACAGGGTTCCAACTACGAGCAGTACTTC.

The chain couples TRBV6-5 to TRBJ2-1; TRBD2 aligns across 9 bases. Trimming removed 0 bases from V and 6 bases from J; junction bases left unmatched: 6. The CDR3 extends over 16 amino acids. Per the germline V gene, CDR1 is MNHEY and CDR2 is SVGAGI. CDR3 sequence: CASSYSASGRSNEQFF. For the CDR3, the DNA is TGTGCCAGCAGTTACTCCGCGAGCGGGAGGTCCAATGAGCAGTTCTTC.

The chain employs TRBV5-1 and TRBJ2-7; 7 nucleotides align to TRBD2. The CDR3 totals 13 residues. The J segment lost 2 bases and the V segment lost 6 bases, leaving 5 bases of the junction unmatched. The germline V gene encodes CDR1 SGHRS and CDR2 YFSETQ. CDR3 nucleotide sequence: TGCGCCAGCACTGGGGGGGTACCCTACGAGCAGTACTTC. Protein product: CASTGGVPYEQYF.

The rearrangement uses TRBV2 and TRBJ1-5; TRBD1 matches at 11 bases. The V and J ends lost 5 bases and 15 bases, in that order; junction bases with no gene match: 12. Germline V gene sequence: CDR1 SNHLY, CDR2 FYNNEI. This CDR3 region has 14 residues. The DNA for the CDR3 is TGTGCCAGCAGTCGGGACAGGGGGAAGTATGGGGGGCATTTT. Residues: CASSRDRGKYGGHF.

The table lists this clonotype with many counts. This sequence joins TRBV6-1 and TRBJ1-2, with TRBD1 matching 8 bases. The CDR3 is 15 residues long. J was trimmed by 0 bases and V by 6 bases; bases with no gene match: 6. Germline V gene lookup returns CDR1 MNHNS and CDR2 SASEGT. The CDR3, as DNA: TGTGCCAGCAGGACGGGACAGGAAGCTAACTATGGCTACACCTTC. As protein: CASRTGQEANYGYTF.

This clonotype turned up a few times. The chain couples TRBV20-1 to TRBJ2-7; the D gene is possibly TRBD1 (5 bases). The germline V and J ends were trimmed by 0 bases and 0 bases, with 12 bases remaining between them. This CDR3 is 15 amino acids long. The germline gives CDR1 DFQATT, CDR2 SNEGSKA (reference sequence). CDR3 sequence: CSARDGRTPSYEQYF. As DNA, the CDR3 is TGCAGTGCTAGAGATGGCCGGACACCCTCCTACGAGCAGTACTTC.

This clonotype was detected a few times. The V call is TRBV25-1, the J call TRBJ2-5; D is perhaps TRBD1 or TRBD2 (5 bases each). This CDR3 contains 14 residues. The germline V and J ends were trimmed by 3 bases and 4 bases, with 12 bases remaining between them. Germline V gene lookup returns CDR1 MGHDK and CDR2 SYGVNS. The DNA for the CDR3 is TGTGCCAGCAGTGAGGTGGGGGACGGAGAGACCCAGTACTTC. Translation: CASSEVGDGETQYF.

This clonotype was seen a few times. J is TRBJ2-7 and V is TRBV24-1; possible D gene TRBD2, 5 bases. The CDR3 runs 14 residues. V was shortened by 3 bases and J by 6 bases, with 14 bases between the two germline ends. The germline CDR1 and CDR2 sequences are KGHDR and SFDVKD. In DNA form, the CDR3 reads TGTGCCACCAGTGATCGCTGGGGTGCGGGCGAGCAGTACTTC. It translates to CATSDRWGAGEQYF.

This clonotype showed up just a few times. The chain links TRBV20-1 to TRBJ2-5; TRBD2 aligns across 8 bases. This CDR3 spans 12 amino acids. Germline lookup yields CDR1 DFQATT and CDR2 SNEGSKA (reference sequence). J gave up 2 bases and V 7 bases, and 3 bases lay outside the gene matches. CDR3 coding DNA: TGCAGTGTTACTAGCGGTCAAGAGACCCAGTACTTC. Amino acids: CSVTSGQETQYF.

The rearrangement links TRBV10-3 to TRBJ2-5; 11 nucleotides match TRBD2. V was pared by 2 bases and J by 5 bases, with 16 bases of the junction left unmatched. CDR3 size: 19 residues. The germline gives CDR1 ENHRY, CDR2 SYGVKD. CDR3 in amino acids: CAISEGLGDTSGSRETQYF. CDR3 coding DNA: TGTGCCATCAGTGAGGGGCTCGGTGATACTAGCGGGAGCAGGGAGACCCAGTACTTC.

This clonotype was found many times. V and J are TRBV6-2 or TRBV6-3 and TRBJ2-7; TRBD2 aligns across 7 bases. Germline V gene data show CDR1 as MNHEY and CDR2 as SVGEGT. This CDR3 region has 15 residues. V trimming: 2 bases; J trimming: 3 bases; junction bases outside the gene matches: 7. In DNA, the CDR3 is TGTGCCAGCAGTTACGAGGCTAGCGGATTCTACGAGCAGTACTTC. It yields the protein CASSYEASGFYEQYF.

This clonotype occurred many times. The rearrangement links TRBV11-2 to TRBJ2-7; 13 positions agree with TRBD2. The V gene's germline CDR1 is SGHAT and CDR2 FQNNGV. The CDR3 sequence is 22 residues long. V lost 0 bases to trimming and J lost 3 bases; unmatched junction nucleotides: 20. The DNA of the CDR3 is TGTGCCAGCAGCTTAGAAGTCAGGAACCTTGCTACTAGCGGGAGGGCTTTCTACGAGCAGTACTTC. Translated, it gives CASSLEVRNLATSGRAFYEQYF. Supplemented by reference TRBV11-2 and TRBJ2-7, the full variable domain reads EAGVAQSPRYKIIEKRQSVAFWCNPISGHATLYWYQQILGQGPKLLIQFQNNGVVDDSQLPKDRFSAERLKGVDSTLKIQPAKLEDSAVYLCASSLEVRNLATSGRAFYEQYFGPGTRLTVT.

This sequence joins TRBV6-5 and TRBJ2-5; D perhaps matches TRBD2 (5 bases). CDR1 is MNHEY and CDR2 is SVGAGI in the germline V gene. The ends were cut back, 4 bases at V and 5 bases at J, with 11 bases in the middle. The CDR3 totals 13 residues. CDR3: CASSFGLRETQYF. The CDR3 DNA sequence: TGTGCCAGCAGTTTCGGACTTCGGGAGACCCAGTACTTC.

This clonotype was observed many times. This chain links TRBV14 with TRBJ2-7, with a tentative D call TRBD2 (6 bases). Trimming shortened V by 1 base and J by 0 bases, and 16 bases separated the two germline ends. The CDR3 is 17 residues long. In germline, CDR1 is SGHDN, CDR2 FVKESK. CDR3 in amino acids: CASSQGWAGRSSYEQYF. DNA for the CDR3: TGTGCCAGCAGCCAAGGTTGGGCGGGACGCAGCTCCTACGAGCAGTACTTC. The variable domain in full, with the rest retrieved from reference TRBV14 and TRBJ2-7, is EAGVTQFPSHSVIEKGQTVTLRCDPISGHDNLYWYRRVMGKEIKFLLHFVKESKQDESGMPNNRFLAERTGGTYSTLKVQPAELEDSGVYFCASSQGWAGRSSYEQYFGPGTRLTVT.

The DNA for the CDR3 is TGTGCCACCAGTATGCGAGTATCCAAAAACATTCAGTACTTC. Its protein product is CATSMRVSKNIQYF. J is TRBJ2-4 and V is TRBV19; unclear D gene. Trimming took off 10 bases at V and 2 bases at J, with 15 bases between the two ends. This CDR3 has 14 amino acids. Germline V lookup: CDR1 LNHDA, CDR2 SQIVND (reference sequence).

This clonotype was counted only a few times. The chain recombines TRBV18 with TRBJ2-7; possible D gene TRBD2, 6 bases. Germline loops: CDR1 KGHSH, CDR2 LQKENI. V lost 3 bases, J lost 7 bases, and 16 bases lay in between. The CDR3 consists of 14 residues. CDR3 in DNA: TGTGCCAGCTCACCCCAGGGAGCTGCGGGGGAGCAGTACTTC. Translated: CASSPQGAAGEQYF.

This clonotype was detected many times. This rearrangement joins TRBV7-9 to TRBJ2-1, with D perhaps TRBD1 (5 bases). Trimming took 4 bases from V and 7 from J, leaving 8 bases between them. This CDR3 has 12 amino acids. From germline, CDR1 is SEHNR and CDR2 FQNEAQ (reference sequence). The DNA for the CDR3 is TGTGCCAGCAGCTCAGGGTGGAATGAGCAGTTCTTC. It specifies CASSSGWNEQFF.

This clonotype was seen at least ten times. At one boundary the junction diverges from the germline segment, which might be a read error. CDR3: CASSKDRSDSFYEQYF. CDR3 DNA sequence: TGCGCCAGCAGCAAAGACCGGTCGGACAGTTTCTACGAGCAGTACTTC. The J gene is TRBJ2-7, the V gene TRBV4-1, with TRBD1 as a possible D gene (6 bases). The CDR3 loop spans 16 amino acids. Germline assignment: CDR1 MGHRA and CDR2 YSYEKL.

This clonotype was seen only a few times. This chain uses TRBV6-5 with TRBJ2-7; no reliable D call. Germline CDR1 and CDR2: MNHEY and SVGAGI. V lost 5 bases and J 7 bases, leaving 15 bases between the germline ends. This CDR3 comprises 13 residues. CDR3: CASSHGPKGEQYF. CDR3 DNA sequence: TGTGCCAGCAGTCACGGCCCGAAAGGGGAGCAGTACTTC.

This clonotype has ten or more counts. In nucleotides, the CDR3 is TGCGCCAGCAGCTCGACTAGCGGGAGGGGCTGGAATGAGCAGTTCTTC. This translates into CASSSTSGRGWNEQFF. The chain joins TRBV5-1 to TRBJ2-1; 14 bases line up with TRBD2. The V and J ends lost 3 bases and 7 bases, in that order; junction bases with no gene match: 6. CDR3 length: 16 residues. The germline V gene encodes CDR1 SGHRS and CDR2 YFSETQ.

The table lists this clonotype with a few counts. This chain links TRBV6-1 with TRBJ2-7; 12 positions match TRBD2. The V and J ends lost 8 bases and 4 bases, in that order; junction bases with no gene match: 9. Germline V gene sequence: CDR1 MNHNS, CDR2 SASEGT. The CDR3 is 15 amino acids. The CDR3 bases are TGTGCCAGCGTAAGCCCTGGACTAGCGGGATACGAGCAGTACTTC. Encoded protein: CASVSPGLAGYEQYF.

This clonotype was observed a few times. The rearrangement links TRBV27 to TRBJ2-4; no clear D gene. This CDR3 spans 15 amino acids. The germline V gene encodes CDR1 MNHEY and CDR2 SMNVEV (reference sequence). The V end was cut by 3 bases, the J end by 1 base, with 10 bases between. In nucleotides, the CDR3 is TGTGCCAGCAGTTTGTCCCGATACGCCAAAAACATTCAGTACTTC. It yields the protein CASSLSRYAKNIQYF.

Concerning this clonotype: At one of its ends the junction is not consistent with the germline gene, which may arise from a read error. The chain is built from TRBV19 and TRBJ2-3; 7 nucleotides align to TRBD2. The CDR3 loop spans 16 amino acids. Germline V gene lookup returns CDR1 LNHDA and CDR2 SQIVND (reference sequence). CDR3 coding DNA: TGTGCCAGTAGTATAGGAGGGGACTATCGCACAGATACGCAGTCTTTT. Translated: CASSIGGDYRTDTQSF.

In its sample, this clonotype was seen many times. The rearrangement links TRBV3-1 to TRBJ2-1, with TRBD1 identical over 8 bases. V was clipped by 6 bases and J by 2 bases; unmatched bases: 3. Germline-derived CDR1 and CDR2 are LGHDT and YNNKEL (reference sequence). The CDR3 contains 14 residues. The DNA for the CDR3 is TGTGCCAGCAGTCAGGGACAGGCCTACAATGAGCAGTTCTTC. Translation gives CASSQGQAYNEQFF.